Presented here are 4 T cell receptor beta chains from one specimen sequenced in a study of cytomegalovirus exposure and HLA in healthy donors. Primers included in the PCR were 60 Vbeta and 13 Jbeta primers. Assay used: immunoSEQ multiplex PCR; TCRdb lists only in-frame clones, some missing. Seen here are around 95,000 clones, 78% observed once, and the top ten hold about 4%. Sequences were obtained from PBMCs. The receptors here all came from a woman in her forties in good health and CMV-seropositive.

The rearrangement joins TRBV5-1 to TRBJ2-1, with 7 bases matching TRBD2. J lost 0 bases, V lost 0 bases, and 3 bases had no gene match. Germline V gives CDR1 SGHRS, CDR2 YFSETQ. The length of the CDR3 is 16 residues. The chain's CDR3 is CASSLGGGSSYNEQFF. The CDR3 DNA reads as TGCGCCAGCAGCTTGGGGGGGGGAAGCTCCTACAATGAGCAGTTCTTC.

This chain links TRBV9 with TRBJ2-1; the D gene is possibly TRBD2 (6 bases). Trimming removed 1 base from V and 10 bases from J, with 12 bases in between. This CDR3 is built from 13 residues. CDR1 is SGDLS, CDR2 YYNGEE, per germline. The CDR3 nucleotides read TGTGCCAGCAGCGTACAACCGGGACTCGAGCAGTTCTTC. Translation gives CASSVQPGLEQFF.

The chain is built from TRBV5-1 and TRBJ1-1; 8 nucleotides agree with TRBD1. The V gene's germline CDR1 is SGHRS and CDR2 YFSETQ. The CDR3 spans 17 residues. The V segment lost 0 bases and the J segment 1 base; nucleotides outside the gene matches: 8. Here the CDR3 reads CASSLVDRGRTNTEAFF. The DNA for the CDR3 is TGCGCCAGCAGCTTGGTCGACAGGGGACGGACGAACACTGAAGCTTTCTTT.

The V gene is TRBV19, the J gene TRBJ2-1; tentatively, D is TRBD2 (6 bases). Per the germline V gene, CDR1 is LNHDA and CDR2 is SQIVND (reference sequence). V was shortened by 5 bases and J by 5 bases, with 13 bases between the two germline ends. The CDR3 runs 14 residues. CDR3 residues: CASSLALSDNEQFF. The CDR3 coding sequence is TGTGCCAGTAGTCTAGCGCTGAGTGACAATGAGCAGTTCTTC.